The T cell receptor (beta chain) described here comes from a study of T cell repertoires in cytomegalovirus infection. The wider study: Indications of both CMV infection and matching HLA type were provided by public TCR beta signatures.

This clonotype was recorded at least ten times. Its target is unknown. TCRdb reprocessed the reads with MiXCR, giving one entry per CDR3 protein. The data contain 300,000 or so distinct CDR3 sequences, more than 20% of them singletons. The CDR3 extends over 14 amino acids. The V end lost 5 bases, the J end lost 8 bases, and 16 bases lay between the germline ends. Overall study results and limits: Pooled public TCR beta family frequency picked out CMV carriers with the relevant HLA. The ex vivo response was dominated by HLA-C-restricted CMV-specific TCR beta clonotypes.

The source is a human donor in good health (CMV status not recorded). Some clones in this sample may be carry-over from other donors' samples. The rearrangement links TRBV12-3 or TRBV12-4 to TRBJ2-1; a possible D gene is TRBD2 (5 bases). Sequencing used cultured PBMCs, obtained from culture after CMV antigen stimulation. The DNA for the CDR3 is TGTGCCAGCAGTACCTCTACTAGTGTCGATGAGCAGTTCTTC. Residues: CASSTSTSVDEQFF.